This T cell receptor (beta chain) comes out of a study of read filtering for tumor transcriptome and immune sequencing. The overall study: The cohort had over 16 men and some 13 women aged roughly 45 to 90, mean about 67 years. After DNase treatment, RNA was made into whole-transcriptome libraries.

This clonotype occurred many times. The library was built from around 400 ng RNA with molecular barcoded adaptors for alpha/delta and beta/gamma chains. TCRdb itself ran the reads through MiXCR, one entry per CDR3 protein. Of approximately 61,000 distinct CDR3 sequences listed, roughly a fifth are singletons. The receptor's source is a donor aged 40 or older with multiple myeloma. Specimen: a population of CD138-negative cells sorted from bone marrow.

The CDR3 DNA is TGCAGCGTTGAACAAGAGACCCAGTACTTC. Translated: CSVEQETQYF. The chain links TRBV29-1 to TRBJ2-5; no definite D call. Trimming removed 2 bases at V and 2 bases at J, with 0 bases between. This CDR3 comprises 10 residues. Looked up from germline, CDR1 is SQVTM and CDR2 is ANQGSEA.